Listed below are T cell receptor beta chains from one sample, sequenced in a study of human T cells and chemical hapten exposure. In TCRdb, the RACE reads were re-called with MiXCR into one record per CDR3 protein. This sample has tens of thousands of distinct CDR3 sequences, with approximately 5.5% found just once. The sample comprised whole blood. The receptors shown here come from a human donor in good health. Some clones in this sample may be carry-over from other donors' samples. Both conserved end residues are part of each CDR3. A D gene is named only where the DNA matches it firmly. A row's size may be missing; if present it is once, few, many or a size class.

d_call clone_size j_call v_call cdr3_nt cdr3_aa
NA many TRBJ1-1 TRBV13 TGTGCCAGCAGCTCGCCGGGGCCTGAAGCTTTCTTT CASSSPGPEAFF
NA many TRBJ2-3 TRBV6-2/TRBV6-3 TGTGCCAGCAGTCGTGACTGGTCGGGGCGGGGACATACGCAGTATTTT CASSRDWSGRGHTQYF
TRBD1 many TRBJ1-2 TRBV7-2 TGTGCCAGCAGCTCCCGACAGGGGGGGAGCTATGGCTACACCTTC CASSSRQGGSYGYTF
NA many TRBJ1-5 TRBV2 TGTGCCAGCAGTGGTTTGGGGGGTGGGCGTCTTCAGCCCCAGCATTTT CASSGLGGGRLQPQHF
NA few TRBJ1-1 TRBV11-2 TGTGCCAGCAGCTTAGGGAGTGAAGCTTTCTTT CASSLGSEAFF
NA many TRBJ1-2 TRBV20-1 TGCAGTGCTCCCGGGACAAACTATGGCTACACCTTC CSAPGTNYGYTF
TRBD1 many TRBJ1-1 TRBV29-1 TGCAGCGTTGAAGCAAGGGGGCGGCGGTGGACTGAAGCTTTCTTT CSVEARGRRWTEAFF
NA many TRBJ2-5 TRBV12-3/TRBV12-4 TGTGCCAGCAGTTTTCGGGCCACGTCGGAGACCCAGTACTTC CASSFRATSETQYF
NA NA TRBJ1-2 TRBV3-1 TGTGCCAGCAGCCAAGAAGATGGCTATGGCTACACCTTC CASSQEDGYGYTF
TRBD1 many TRBJ1-2 TRBV12-3/TRBV12-4 TGTGCCAGCAGTTTGCCTGGGCAGGGGGCGCGAGGCTACACCTTC CASSLPGQGARGYTF
NA NA TRBJ1-2 TRBV6-5 TGTGCCAGCAGTTACTCGGACGGACGCTATGGCTACACCTTC CASSYSDGRYGYTF
NA NA TRBJ1-2 TRBV29-1 TGCAGCGCCTCTTCGACTGGCGGATATGGCTACACCTTC CSASSTGGYGYTF
TRBD1 few TRBJ2-7 TRBV27 TGTGCCAGCAGTTTAAGTGGACAGGGGCCCTACGAGCAGTACTTC CASSLSGQGPYEQYF
TRBD2 many TRBJ2-7 TRBV5-1 TGCGCCAGCAGCCCCGGAGGGGCGGGAGACGAGCAGTACTTC CASSPGGAGDEQYF
NA many TRBJ2-5 TRBV29-1 TGCAGCGTTGTACCTGGACAAGAGACCCAGTACTTC CSVVPGQETQYF
NA NA TRBJ2-7 TRBV29-1 TGCAGCGTCAGACAGCCATACCCCTACGAGCAGTACTTC CSVRQPYPYEQYF
NA NA TRBJ1-1 TRBV5-1 TGCGCCAGCAGCTTGGGTGTGGGGAACACTGAAGCTTTCTTT CASSLGVGNTEAFF
NA many TRBJ1-2 TRBV6-5 TGTGCCAGCAGTTACGAGGAGTCTAACTATGGCTACACCTTC CASSYEESNYGYTF
TRBD1 many TRBJ1-5 TRBV7-9 TGTGCCAGCAGCTTAGCGGGGACAGAAAATCAGCCCCAGCATTTT CASSLAGTENQPQHF
TRBD1 few TRBJ1-1 TRBV12-3/TRBV12-4 TGTGCCAGCAGCCCGCTCCCAGGGGGCGCAGAGAACACTGAAGCTTTCTTT CASSPLPGGAENTEAFF